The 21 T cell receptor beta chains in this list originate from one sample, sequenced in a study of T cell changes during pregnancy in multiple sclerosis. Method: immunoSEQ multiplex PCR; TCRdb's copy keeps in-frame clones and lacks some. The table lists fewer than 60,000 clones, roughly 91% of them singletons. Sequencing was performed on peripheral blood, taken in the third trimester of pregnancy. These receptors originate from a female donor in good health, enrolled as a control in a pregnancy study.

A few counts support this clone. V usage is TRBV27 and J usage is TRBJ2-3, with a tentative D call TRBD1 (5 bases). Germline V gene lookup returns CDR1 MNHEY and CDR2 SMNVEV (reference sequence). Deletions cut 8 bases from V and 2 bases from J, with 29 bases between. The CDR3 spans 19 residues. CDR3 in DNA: TGTGCCAGCGGGCCAGGGTCACCAGGGTACACAACTAACACAGATACGCAGTATTTT. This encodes CASGPGSPGYTTNTDTQYF.

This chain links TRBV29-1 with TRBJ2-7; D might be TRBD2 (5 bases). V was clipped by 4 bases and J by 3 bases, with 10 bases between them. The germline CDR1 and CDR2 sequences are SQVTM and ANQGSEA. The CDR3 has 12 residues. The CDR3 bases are TGCAGCGTTGCCGGGGTAGGCTACGAGCAGTACTTC. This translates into CSVAGVGYEQYF.

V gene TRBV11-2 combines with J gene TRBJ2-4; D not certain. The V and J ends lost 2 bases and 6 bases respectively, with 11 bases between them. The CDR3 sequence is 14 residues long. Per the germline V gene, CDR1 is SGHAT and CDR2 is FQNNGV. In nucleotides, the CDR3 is TGTGCCAGCAGCTTAAACGGCGGATTAAACATTCAGTACTTC. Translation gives CASSLNGGLNIQYF.

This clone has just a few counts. CDR3 in amino acids: CASSPPRTSGRGYEQYF. CDR3 coding DNA: TGTGCCAGCAGCCCACCTCGGACTAGCGGGAGGGGGTACGAGCAGTACTTC. J is TRBJ2-7 and V is TRBV11-3; 15 positions match TRBD2. The CDR3 sequence is 17 residues long. The ends lost 5 bases at V and 4 bases at J; junction bases unmatched: 9. CDR1 is SGHNT, CDR2 YENEEA, per germline.

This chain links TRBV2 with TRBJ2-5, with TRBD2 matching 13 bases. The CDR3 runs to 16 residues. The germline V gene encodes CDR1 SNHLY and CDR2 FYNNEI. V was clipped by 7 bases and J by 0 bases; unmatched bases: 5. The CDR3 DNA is TGTGCCAGCACCTTACTAGCGGGGGGGTACCAAGAGACCCAGTACTTC. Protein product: CASTLLAGGYQETQYF.

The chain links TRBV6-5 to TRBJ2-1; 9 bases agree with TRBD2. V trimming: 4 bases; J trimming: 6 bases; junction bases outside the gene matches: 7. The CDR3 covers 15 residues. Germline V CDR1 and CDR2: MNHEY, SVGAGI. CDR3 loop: CASSWQRGVPNEQFF. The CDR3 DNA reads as TGTGCCAGCAGTTGGCAGCGGGGGGTCCCCAATGAGCAGTTCTTC.

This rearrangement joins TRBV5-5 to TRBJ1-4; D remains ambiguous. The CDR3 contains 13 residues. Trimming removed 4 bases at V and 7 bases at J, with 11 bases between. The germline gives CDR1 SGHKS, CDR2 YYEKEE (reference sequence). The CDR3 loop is CASSPDMGEKLFF. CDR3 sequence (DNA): TGTGCCAGCAGCCCCGACATGGGTGAAAAACTGTTTTTT.

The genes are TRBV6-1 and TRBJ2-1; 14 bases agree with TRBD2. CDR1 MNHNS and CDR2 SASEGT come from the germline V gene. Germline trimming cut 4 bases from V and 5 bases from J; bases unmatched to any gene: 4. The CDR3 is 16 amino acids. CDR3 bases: TGTGCCAGCAGTGGCGGGACTAGCGGGAGAAACAATGAGCAGTTCTTC. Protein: CASSGGTSGRNNEQFF.

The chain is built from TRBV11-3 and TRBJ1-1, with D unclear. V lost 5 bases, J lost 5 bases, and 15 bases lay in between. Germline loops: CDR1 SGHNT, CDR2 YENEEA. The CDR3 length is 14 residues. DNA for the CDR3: TGTGCCAGCAGCCCGCGTGGGCTTATGACTGAAGCTTTCTTT. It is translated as CASSPRGLMTEAFF.

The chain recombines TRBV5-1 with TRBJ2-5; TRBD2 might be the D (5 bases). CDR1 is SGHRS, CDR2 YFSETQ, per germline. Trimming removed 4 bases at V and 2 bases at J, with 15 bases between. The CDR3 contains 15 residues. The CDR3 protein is CASSPLPGGQETQYF. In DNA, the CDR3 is TGCGCCAGCAGCCCGCTTCCGGGCGGGCAAGAGACCCAGTACTTC. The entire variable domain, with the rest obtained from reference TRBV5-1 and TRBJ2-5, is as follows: KAGVTQTPRYLIKTRGQQVTLSCSPISGHRSVSWYQQTPGQGLQFLFEYFSETQRNKGNFPGRFSGRQFSNSRSEMNVSTLELGDSALYLCASSPLPGGQETQYFGPGTRLLVL.

The DNA for the CDR3 is TGTGCCAGCAGTGAAGTTCTCGGCACAGATACGCAGTATTTT. Translation gives CASSEVLGTDTQYF. The genes are TRBV6-1 and TRBJ2-3; D remains ambiguous. This CDR3 region has 14 residues. The germline gives CDR1 MNHNS, CDR2 SASEGT. Trimming removed 1 base from V and 1 base from J, with 6 bases in between.

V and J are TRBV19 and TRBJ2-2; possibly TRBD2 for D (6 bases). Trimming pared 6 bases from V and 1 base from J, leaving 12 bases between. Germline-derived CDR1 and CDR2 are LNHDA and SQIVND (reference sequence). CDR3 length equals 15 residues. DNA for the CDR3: TGTGCCAGTAGCAATAGCGGAAAGAACACCGGGGAGCTGTTTTTT. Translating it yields CASSNSGKNTGELFF.

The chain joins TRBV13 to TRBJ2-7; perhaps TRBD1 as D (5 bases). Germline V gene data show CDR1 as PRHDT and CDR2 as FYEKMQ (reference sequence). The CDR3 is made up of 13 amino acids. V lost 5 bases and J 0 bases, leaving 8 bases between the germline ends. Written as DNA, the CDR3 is TGTGCCAGCAGCCCAGACAGCTCCTACGAGCAGTACTTC. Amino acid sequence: CASSPDSSYEQYF.

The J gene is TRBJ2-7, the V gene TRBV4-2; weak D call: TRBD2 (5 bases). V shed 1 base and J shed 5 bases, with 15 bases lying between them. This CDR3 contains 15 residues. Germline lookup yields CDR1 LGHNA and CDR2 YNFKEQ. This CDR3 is CASSQVTTLRNEQYF. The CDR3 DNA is TGTGCCAGCAGCCAAGTGACTACCCTGCGCAACGAGCAGTACTTC.

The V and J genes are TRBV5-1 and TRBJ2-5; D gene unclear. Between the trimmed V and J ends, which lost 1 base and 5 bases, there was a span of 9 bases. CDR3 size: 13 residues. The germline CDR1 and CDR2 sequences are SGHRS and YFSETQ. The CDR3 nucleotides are TGCGCCAGCAGCTTGAGTGGTGCGGAGACCCAGTACTTC. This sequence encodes CASSLSGAETQYF.

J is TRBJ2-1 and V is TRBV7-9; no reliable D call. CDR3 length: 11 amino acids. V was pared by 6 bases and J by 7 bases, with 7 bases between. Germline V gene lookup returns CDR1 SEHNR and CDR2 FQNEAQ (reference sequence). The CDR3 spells CASSLINEQFF. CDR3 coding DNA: TGTGCCAGCAGTTTAATAAATGAGCAGTTCTTC.

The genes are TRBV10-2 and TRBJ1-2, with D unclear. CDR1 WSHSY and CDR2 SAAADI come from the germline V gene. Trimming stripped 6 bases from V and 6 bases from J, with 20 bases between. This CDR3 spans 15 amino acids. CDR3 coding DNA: TGCGCCAGCAGCGGTGGAGGGCCGGGTGTCGATGGCTACACCTTC. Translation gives CASSGGGPGVDGYTF.

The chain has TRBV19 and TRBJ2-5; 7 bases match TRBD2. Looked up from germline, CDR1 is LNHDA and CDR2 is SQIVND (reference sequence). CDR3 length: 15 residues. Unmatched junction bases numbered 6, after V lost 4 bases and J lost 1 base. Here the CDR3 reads CASSREGVPQETQYF. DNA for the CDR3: TGTGCCAGTAGTAGGGAGGGAGTCCCCCAAGAGACCCAGTACTTC.

CDR3 sequence reads: CASSRTGGLDEWFF. CDR3 DNA sequence: TGTGCCAGCAGCCGTACAGGGGGCCTAGATGAGTGGTTCTTC. The chain has TRBV11-2 and TRBJ2-1, with 9 bases that match TRBD1. Looked up from germline, CDR1 is SGHAT and CDR2 is FQNNGV. This CDR3 contains 14 residues. V trimming: 5 bases; J trimming: 15 bases; junction bases outside the gene matches: 14.

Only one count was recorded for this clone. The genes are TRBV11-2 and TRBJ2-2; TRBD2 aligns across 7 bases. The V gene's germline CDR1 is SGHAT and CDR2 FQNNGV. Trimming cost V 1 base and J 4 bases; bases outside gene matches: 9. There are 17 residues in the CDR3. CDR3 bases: TGTGCCAGCAGCTTAGGATCGGGGGAGGGCCCCACCGGGGAGCTGTTTTTT. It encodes CASSLGSGEGPTGELFF.

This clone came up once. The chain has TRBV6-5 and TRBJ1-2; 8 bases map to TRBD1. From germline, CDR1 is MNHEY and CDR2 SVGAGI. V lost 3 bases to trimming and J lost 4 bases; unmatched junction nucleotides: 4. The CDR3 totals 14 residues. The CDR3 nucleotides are TGTGCCAGCAGTTATATGGGACAGGCCTATGGCTACACCTTC. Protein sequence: CASSYMGQAYGYTF.